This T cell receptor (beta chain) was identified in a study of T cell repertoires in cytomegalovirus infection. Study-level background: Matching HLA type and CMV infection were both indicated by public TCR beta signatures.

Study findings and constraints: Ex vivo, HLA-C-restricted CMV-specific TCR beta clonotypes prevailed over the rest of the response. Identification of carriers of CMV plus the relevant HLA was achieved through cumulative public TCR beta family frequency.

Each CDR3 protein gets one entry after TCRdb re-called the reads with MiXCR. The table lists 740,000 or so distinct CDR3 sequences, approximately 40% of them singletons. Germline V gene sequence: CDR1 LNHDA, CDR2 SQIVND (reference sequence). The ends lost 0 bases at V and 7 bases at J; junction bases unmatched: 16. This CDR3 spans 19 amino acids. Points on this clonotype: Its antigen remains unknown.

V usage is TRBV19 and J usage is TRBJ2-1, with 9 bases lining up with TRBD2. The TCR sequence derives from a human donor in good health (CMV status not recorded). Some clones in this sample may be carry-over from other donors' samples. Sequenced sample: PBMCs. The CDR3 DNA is TGTGCCAGTAGTATAGATCCCATCGGTAGCGGGAGAAGAAGAAATGAGCAGTTCTTC. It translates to CASSIDPIGSGRRRNEQFF.